Sequencing of this T cell receptor beta chain was carried out in a study of CD8 T cells in Susac syndrome. Reverse transcription of about 0.5 to 1 ug RNA was carried out with random hexamers. An immunoSEQ multiplex PCR generated amplified TCR beta CDR3 products spanning 54 Vbeta and 13 Jbeta. TCRdb independently ran MiXCR on the immunoSEQ multiplex PCR reads; one entry per CDR3 protein. Among some 180,000 distinct CDR3 sequences listed, just under 95% were seen once. Sequencing of TCR beta was undertaken in CD8+ and CD4+ T cells derived from blood. The diagnostic criteria for definite or probable disease, as recently defined, were met by the patients with Susac syndrome. The authors negatively isolated CD8+ and CD4+ T cells and FACS-enriched TEMRA cells. Germline CDR1 is LNHNV and CDR2 is YYDKDF (reference sequence). The CDR3 runs to 12 residues. Trimming shortened V by 0 bases and J by 7 bases, and 3 bases separated the two germline ends.

This TCR came from a human donor with Susac syndrome. The sample consisted of CD4+ T cells from PBMCs. The rearrangement links TRBV15 to TRBJ1-4, with D hard to call. CDR3 nucleotides: TGTGCCACCAGCAGAGAGGTTGAAAAACTGTTTTTT. Translated: CATSREVEKLFF.